The clone carrying this T cell receptor (beta chain) was picked up many times. This specimen comes from a study of T cells in Graves' hyperthyroidism and ophthalmopathy. The trim removed 5 bases at V and 0 bases at J, leaving 10 bases unmatched. CDR3 length equals 17 residues. In germline, CDR1 is MNHEY, CDR2 SMNVEV (reference sequence). TCR beta CDR3 region amplification was performed from RNA transcripts. Primed by the HTBI set, a first-round RT-PCR was run on the TCR CDR3. In TCRdb, the multiplex PCR reads were re-called with MiXCR into one record per CDR3 protein. The sample shows some 500,000 distinct CDR3 sequences, about 15% of them seen only once.

This TCR derives from a young woman with Graves' hyperthyroidism. Material: blood. The chain carries TRBV27 and TRBJ2-4, with TRBD1 matching 7 bases. The CDR3 protein is CASSRTGQYEAKNIQYF. In DNA form, the CDR3 reads TGTGCCAGCAGTCGGACAGGACAATACGAAGCCAAAAACATTCAGTACTTC.